This TCR beta chain stems from a study of T cell repertoires in cytomegalovirus infection (dated by TCRdb to about 2019). Turning to the overall study: Peptide stimulations targeted recently identified HLA-C-restricted CMV epitopes, whose presentation resists viral immunomodulation, together with well-studied HLA-B-restricted epitopes. The HLA type of each donor mattered for the analysis, because public TCR beta signatures pointed to carriage of CMV infection along with the matching HLA type.

In the paper's terms, the treatment or condition label means: in vitro stimulation with specific CMV peptide epitopes to enrich CMV-specific T cells. The reads were generated on an Illumina HiSeq 1500. TCRdb applied fastp at Q25 and MiXCR to the public reads, then kept only in-frame beta chains. Entries that share a CDR3 protein sequence are merged under the most common genes and DNA. This sample comprises some 310,000 distinct CDR3 sequences, around a quarter of them detected only once. The leading ten clones occupy less than 15% of the sample. Broader findings and caveats from the paper: The ex vivo response was dominated by HLA-C-restricted CMV-specific TCR beta clonotypes, which also provided the single most frequent clonotype in two of eight donors. Carriers of CMV infection plus the relevant HLA type were discriminated by the cumulative frequency of public TCR beta family members in the study cohort and in an independent roughly 340-donor cohort.

Taken from the germline V gene (reference sequence), the CDR1 and CDR2 loops are DFQATT and SNEGSKA. The CDR3 sequence holds 13 residues, the cysteine and phenylalanine included. The DNA shown is the 39-base CDR3, in frame from base 1. V gives up 3 bases and J gives up 2 bases, and the segment between their germline ends measures 10 bases. As to this clonotype: Its antigen is unknown. No clone much larger than this one lies a single base away; base qualities are absent.

The sequence was obtained from a human donor in good health (CMV status not recorded). Some clones in this sample may be carry-over from other donors' samples. The material sequenced was cultured PBMCs, taken from culture after CMV antigen stimulation. Rearrangement joined TRBV20-1 to TRBJ1-2; the D gene remains uncertain. At the DNA level, the sequence is TGCAGTGCTAGGCTGGCAATCAACTATGGCTACACCTTC. This gives the protein CSARLAINYGYTF.